Below, 9 T cell receptor beta chains from the same sample are listed, as sequenced in a study of T cells in Graves' hyperthyroidism and ophthalmopathy. Using RNA transcripts as the source, TCR beta CDR3 regions were amplified. The HTBI primer set was used in a first-round RT-PCR of the TCR CDR3. TCRdb processed the multiplex PCR reads anew with MiXCR; each CDR3 protein has one entry. The sample lists fewer than 750,000 distinct CDR3 sequences, roughly 14% seen once, with roughly 4.3% in the top ten. Sequenced sample: blood. The receptors stem from a woman aged 40 to 50 with Graves' ophthalmopathy.

In this sample, this clonotype turned up a few times. The chain is built from TRBV9 and TRBJ2-7; no clear D gene. CDR1 and CDR2 from the germline V gene are SGDLS and YYNGEE. Trimming shortened V by 4 bases and J by 4 bases, and 12 bases separated the two germline ends. The CDR3 totals 13 residues. The CDR3 loop is CASSPPHGYEQYF. The CDR3 bases are TGTGCCAGCAGCCCCCCCCATGGGTACGAGCAGTACTTC.

In its sample, this clonotype was seen a few times. The rearrangement links TRBV7-9 to TRBJ2-7; 8 bases fit TRBD1. CDR3 size: 15 residues. With V trimmed by 5 bases and J by 3 bases, 9 bases remained unmatched. CDR1 and CDR2 (germline): SEHNR, FQNEAQ (reference sequence). This CDR3 is CASSDLTRGHYEQYF. The CDR3, as DNA: TGTGCCAGCAGCGACCTAACCAGGGGGCACTACGAGCAGTACTTC.

The chain employs TRBV30 and TRBJ1-2; D remains ambiguous. The germline gives CDR1 GTSNPN, CDR2 SVGIG (reference sequence). The CDR3 is 13 amino acids. The V end was cut by 2 bases, the J end by 4 bases, with 11 bases between. This CDR3 is CAWSYGEGYGYTF. The CDR3 nucleotides are TGTGCCTGGAGTTACGGAGAGGGCTATGGCTACACCTTC.

The chain carries TRBV7-2 and TRBJ1-1, with D uncertain. The CDR3 consists of 13 residues. Germline V CDR1 and CDR2: SGHTA, FQGNSA. V was clipped by 3 bases and J by 4 bases, with 9 bases between them. The CDR3 sequence is CASSFPWSTEAFF. CDR3 sequence (DNA): TGTGCCAGCAGCTTCCCGTGGTCCACTGAAGCTTTCTTT.

The chain joins TRBV5-5 to TRBJ2-5; D unclear. Germline V gives CDR1 SGHKS, CDR2 YYEKEE (reference sequence). Trimming pared 0 bases from V and 5 bases from J, leaving 11 bases between. The CDR3 has 14 amino acids. Here the CDR3 DNA reads TGTGCCAGCAGCTTGGTCGACGCGAAGGAGACCCAGTACTTC. Residues: CASSLVDAKETQYF.

The J gene is TRBJ1-2, the V gene TRBV10-3; 7 bases are a match to TRBD1. The CDR3 sequence is 14 residues long. J gave up 4 bases and V 5 bases, and 7 bases lay outside the gene matches. Per germline, CDR1 ENHRY and CDR2 SYGVKD. CDR3 amino acids: CAISFGQGGYGYTF. The CDR3 nucleotides are TGTGCCATCAGTTTCGGCCAGGGGGGCTATGGCTACACCTTC.

At least ten counts were recorded for this clonotype. The V and J genes are TRBV7-2 and TRBJ1-1, with D unclear. The germline gives CDR1 SGHTA, CDR2 FQGNSA. Trimming removed 1 base from V and 9 bases from J, with 6 bases in between. This CDR3 has 11 amino acids. The CDR3 bases are TGTGCCAGCAGCTTAGGAGGGCAAGCTTTCTTT. Its translation is CASSLGGQAFF.

V and J are TRBV6-1 and TRBJ2-2; TRBD1 agrees at 9 bases. The CDR3 is made up of 17 amino acids. V shed 8 bases and J 0 bases; nucleotides not matched to a gene: 10. CDR1 is MNHNS and CDR2 is SASEGT in the germline V gene. Written as DNA, the CDR3 is TGTGCCAGCTCACCAACCGGGACAGGGACGAACACCGGGGAGCTGTTTTTT. This codes for CASSPTGTGTNTGELFF.

This clonotype was seen only a few times. The chain joins TRBV10-2 to TRBJ2-7; D is unclear. V lost 2 bases and J 3 bases, leaving 5 bases between the germline ends. The germline gives CDR1 WSHSY, CDR2 SAAADI. CDR3 length equals 12 residues. The CDR3: CASSELYYEQYF. In DNA, the CDR3 is TGCGCCAGCAGTGAGCTCTACTACGAGCAGTACTTC.